The 9 T cell receptor beta chains reported below all come from one sample, sequenced in a study of shared clonotypes between healthy human individuals. Generated by immunoSEQ multiplex PCR, the TCRdb table keeps only in-frame clones and is missing some. The table lists about 2.3 million clones, 92% of them singletons. Sequencing used naive CD4+ T cells from PBMCs. Subset: CD45RA+ positively selected. Receptors were obtained from a young man in good health. Some clones in this sample may be carry-over from other donors' samples.

This rearrangement joins TRBV27 to TRBJ1-5; 8 positions match TRBD1. J lost 8 bases, V lost 5 bases, and 8 bases had no gene match. This CDR3 comprises 14 residues. CDR1 and CDR2 from the germline V gene are MNHEY and SMNVEV (reference sequence). The CDR3 loop reads CASSPGQGRKPQHF. The DNA for the CDR3 is TGTGCCAGCAGTCCTGGACAGGGTAGAAAGCCCCAGCATTTT.

The count of this clone is one. V and J are TRBV9 and TRBJ1-2, with D tentatively TRBD1 (5 bases). The CDR3 spans 14 residues. V was pared by 0 bases and J by 6 bases, with 12 bases between. The germline gives CDR1 SGDLS, CDR2 YYNGEE. CDR3: CASSVEGRDDGYTF. The CDR3 DNA reads as TGTGCCAGCAGCGTAGAGGGCAGGGACGATGGCTACACCTTC.

A note on this clone: The same CDR3 arises from other DNA sequences in this sample as well. The V gene is TRBV27, the J gene TRBJ2-4, with D tentatively TRBD2 (6 bases). In germline, CDR1 is MNHEY, CDR2 SMNVEV (reference sequence). There are 14 residues in the CDR3. Trimming stripped 6 bases from V and 0 bases from J, with 9 bases between. This CDR3 is CASRPGLAKNIQYF. The CDR3 bases are TGTGCCAGCAGGCCGGGACTAGCCAAAAACATTCAGTACTTC.

The chain employs TRBV4-1 and TRBJ1-5; TRBD1 aligns across 7 bases. V lost 1 base to trimming and J lost 6 bases; unmatched junction nucleotides: 9. Germline V gene sequence: CDR1 MGHRA, CDR2 YSYEKL. This CDR3 has 16 residues. For the CDR3, the DNA is TGCGCCAGCAGCCAAGTCATTGGGGCAGGGGGTCAGCCCCAGCATTTT. Translation: CASSQVIGAGGQPQHF.

The V and J genes are TRBV7-9 and TRBJ2-3; D uncertain. CDR3 size: 15 residues. CDR1 and CDR2 (germline): SEHNR, FQNEAQ (reference sequence). V was clipped by 1 base and J by 8 bases, with 16 bases between them. The CDR3 bases are TGTGCCAGCAGCTTAGAAGCTGAACTCCAGGCTACGCAGTATTTT. Translation gives CASSLEAELQATQYF. Filled out from reference TRBV7-9 and TRBJ2-3, the complete variable domain reads DTGVSQNPRHKITKRGQNVTFRCDPISEHNRLYWYRQTLGQGPEFLTYFQNEAQLEKSRLLSDRFSAERPKGSFSTLEIQRTEQGDSAMYLCASSLEAELQATQYFGPGTRLTVL.

The chain joins TRBV5-4 to TRBJ2-1, with D perhaps matching TRBD2 (5 bases). V lost 2 bases and J lost 0, with 6 bases in between. This CDR3 comprises 14 residues. CDR1 is SGHNT, CDR2 YYREEE, per germline (reference sequence). The CDR3, as DNA: TGTGCCAGCAGCTTTGCGGGCTCCTACAATGAGCAGTTCTTC. Translating it yields CASSFAGSYNEQFF.

The chain recombines TRBV20-1 with TRBJ2-2; unclear D gene. Looked up from germline, CDR1 is DFQATT and CDR2 is SNEGSKA (reference sequence). This CDR3 region has 11 residues. V dropped 4 bases and J dropped 7 bases, with 7 bases sitting between them. CDR3 loop: CSAINFGELFF. The CDR3 DNA sequence: TGCAGTGCTATAAATTTCGGGGAGCTGTTTTTT.

The rearrangement links TRBV11-3 to TRBJ1-3; 7 nucleotides match TRBD1. V lost 3 bases and J lost 4; bases outside the gene matches: 0. CDR1 is SGHNT and CDR2 is YENEEA in the germline V gene. This CDR3 has 13 amino acids. The CDR3 DNA sequence: TGTGCCAGCAGCTTGACAGGGGGAAACACCATATATTTT. Translated, it gives CASSLTGGNTIYF.

This sequence joins TRBV5-1 and TRBJ1-5; tentative D call: TRBD1 (5 bases). Germline loops: CDR1 SGHRS, CDR2 YFSETQ. This CDR3 has 15 amino acids. V lost 3 bases and J 3 bases, leaving 13 bases between the germline ends. Written as DNA, the CDR3 is TGCGCCAGCAGCTCTGGCGACAGACCCAATCAGCCCCAGCATTTT. It encodes CASSSGDRPNQPQHF.